This T cell receptor beta chain was observed in a study of stem cell transplantation in POMP-related autoinflammatory disease. Whole-study context: CD8+ T cells were low and CD4+ cells naive-skewed before transplant.

Germline V CDR1 and CDR2: KGHSH, LQKENI. The CDR3 spans 16 residues. Unmatched junction bases numbered 10, after V lost 3 bases and J lost 4 bases. PRAID featured prominent immunodeficiency. This clone was seen a single time. Its antigen is not known. Study conclusions and caveats: Unique TRB V-J gene pairings were limited in number in patients with PRAID.

TCRdb's copy holds only in-frame clones and misses some; the assay was immunoSEQ multiplex PCR. The sample has some 65,000 clones; roughly 91% are singletons. The TCR comes from a human patient with POMP-related autoinflammation and immune dysregulation (PRAID). Some T cells may be provided by the graft donor. The chain carries TRBV18 and TRBJ2-3; 7 bases fit TRBD2. Sequencing was performed on CD4+ T cells from PBMCs, taken after stem cell transplantation. CDR3 sequence reads: CASSPGTTKSSDTQYF. CDR3 sequence (DNA): TGTGCCAGCTCACCCGGGACTACCAAGTCGTCAGATACGCAGTATTTT.